Below are 32 T cell receptor beta chains sequenced from a single sample in a study of blood T cell repertoires in COVID-19. Here immunoSEQ multiplex PCR was the method, and the copy in TCRdb shows in-frame clones only, minus some. The sample gives more than 20,000 clones, roughly 80% of which show up once; 40% to 60% is in the top ten. Input material: peripheral blood. Receptors were obtained from a middle-aged man with active or convalescent COVID-19.

The chain carries TRBV6-5 and TRBJ1-2; 9 nucleotides line up with TRBD1. The CDR3 is made up of 15 amino acids. The V gene's germline CDR1 is MNHEY and CDR2 SVGAGI. With 5 bases clipped from V and 4 bases from J, the junction kept 8 bases outside the gene matches. The CDR3 loop reads CASSTWTGEGYGYTF. The CDR3 nucleotides read TGTGCCAGCAGTACGTGGACAGGGGAGGGCTATGGCTACACCTTC.

V is TRBV19 and J is TRBJ1-1; D not certain. Trimming left V 5 bases short and J 6 bases short, with 10 bases between. There are 12 residues in the CDR3. CDR1 and CDR2 from the germline V gene are LNHDA and SQIVND (reference sequence). The CDR3 DNA sequence: TGTGCCAGTAGTCTCGACTCGGCTGAAGCTTTCTTT. It yields the protein CASSLDSAEAFF.

The chain has TRBV6-5 and TRBJ2-3; a possible D gene is TRBD1 (6 bases). Germline V gives CDR1 MNHEY, CDR2 SVGAGI. CDR3 size: 14 residues. Trimming cost V 2 bases and J 5 bases, with 11 bases left between them. The CDR3 spells CASSYTGPGDTQYF. The CDR3 DNA sequence: TGTGCCAGCAGTTACACAGGGCCGGGAGATACGCAGTATTTT.

The V call is TRBV15, the J call TRBJ2-7; 11 bases map to TRBD1. CDR1 is LNHNV and CDR2 is YYDKDF in the germline V gene (reference sequence). The CDR3 has 15 amino acids. The trim removed 5 bases at V and 2 bases at J, leaving 5 bases unmatched. The CDR3 region is CATSAGTGGPYEQYF. The CDR3 nucleotides read TGTGCCACCAGCGCCGGGACAGGGGGACCCTACGAGCAGTACTTC.

The V call is TRBV7-3, the J call TRBJ2-2, with TRBD1 as a possible D gene (6 bases). Germline-derived CDR1 and CDR2 are SGHTA and FQGTGA. The CDR3 sequence is 15 residues long. The V end lost 5 bases, the J end lost 4 bases, and 14 bases lay between the germline ends. In DNA form, the CDR3 reads TGTGCCAGCAGCCCGGGACAAGGGGTCACCGGGGAGCTGTTTTTT. Translation gives CASSPGQGVTGELFF.

This clone was recorded once. V usage is TRBV7-9 and J usage is TRBJ2-7; unclear D gene. Trimming cost V 5 bases and J 5 bases, with 7 bases left between them. The CDR3 has 11 residues. Germline CDR1 is SEHNR and CDR2 is FQNEAQ (reference sequence). The CDR3 nucleotides read TGTGCCAGCAGCCGGTCCGACGAGCAGTACTTC. Its translation: CASSRSDEQYF.

The chain joins TRBV4-1 to TRBJ1-1; D may be TRBD1 (5 bases). V lost 0 bases and J 3 bases, leaving 14 bases between the germline ends. From germline, CDR1 is MGHRA and CDR2 YSYEKL. This CDR3 contains 16 residues. In nucleotides, the CDR3 is TGCGCCAGCAGCCAAGACCAGGGTCTAGTGGACACTGAAGCTTTCTTT. Protein: CASSQDQGLVDTEAFF.

This chain joins TRBV28 and TRBJ1-2; D perhaps matches TRBD1 (5 bases). This CDR3 comprises 13 residues. Trimming stripped 5 bases from V and 4 bases from J, with 11 bases between. In germline, CDR1 is MDHEN, CDR2 SYDVKM. CDR3 nucleotide sequence: TGTGCCAGCAGTGTGGAGGGGCCCTATGGCTACACCTTC. This gives the protein CASSVEGPYGYTF.

The rearrangement links TRBV28 to TRBJ1-1; tentatively, D is TRBD1 (5 bases). The CDR3 totals 13 residues. V lost 6 bases and J 3 bases, leaving 11 bases between the germline ends. The germline V gene encodes CDR1 MDHEN and CDR2 SYDVKM. The CDR3 spells CASRLDSYTEAFF. The CDR3 DNA is TGTGCCAGCAGATTAGACAGCTACACTGAAGCTTTCTTT.

The chain uses TRBV6-1 and TRBJ2-7; D is unclear. The V end lost 0 bases, the J end lost 2 bases, and 11 bases lay between the germline ends. The CDR3 extends over 15 amino acids. Germline V gene sequence: CDR1 MNHNS, CDR2 SASEGT. CDR3 residues: CASSEAQSKTYEQYF. In nucleotides, the CDR3 is TGTGCCAGCAGTGAAGCGCAGTCGAAAACCTACGAGCAGTACTTC.

V is TRBV7-2 and J is TRBJ2-3; 8 nucleotides line up with TRBD2. Germline V gene data show CDR1 as SGHTA and CDR2 as FQGNSA. V was pared by 5 bases and J by 2 bases, with 6 bases of the junction left unmatched. The CDR3 runs to 15 residues. The CDR3 region is CASSPGLAFTDTQYF. In DNA, the CDR3 is TGTGCCAGCAGCCCCGGACTAGCCTTCACAGATACGCAGTATTTT. Based on the CDR3 plus reference TRBV7-2 and TRBJ2-3, the full variable domain is GAGVSQSPSNKVTEKGKDVELRCDPISGHTALYWYRQSLGQGLEFLIYFQGNSAPDKSGLPSDRFSAERTGGSVSTLTIQRTQQEDSAVYLCASSPGLAFTDTQYFGPGTRLTVL.

V and J are TRBV28 and TRBJ1-6, with D maybe TRBD1 (5 bases). CDR1 and CDR2 from the germline V gene are MDHEN and SYDVKM. The CDR3 is made up of 15 amino acids. Trimming removed 7 bases at V and 7 bases at J, with 17 bases between. CDR3 bases: TGTGCCAGCATCCCCGGGTCGACAGCAAATTCACCCCTCCACTTT. The encoded protein is CASIPGSTANSPLHF.

The chain uses TRBV28 and TRBJ1-6, with D unclear. The CDR3 loop spans 15 amino acids. Germline CDR1 and CDR2: MDHEN and SYDVKM. V was cut by 2 bases and J by 9 bases, with 14 bases left in between. The CDR3 sequence: CASSLTARGSSPLHF. The CDR3 region has the DNA TGTGCCAGCAGTTTAACCGCCCGAGGGAGTTCACCCCTCCACTTT.

The rearrangement links TRBV7-2 to TRBJ1-1; D gene unclear. Germline loops: CDR1 SGHTA, CDR2 FQGNSA. V was clipped by 7 bases and J by 3 bases, with 6 bases between them. The CDR3 extends over 11 amino acids. CDR3 region: CASTRDTEAFF. The DNA of the CDR3 is TGTGCCAGCACTCGGGACACTGAAGCTTTCTTT. The full variable domain, rest sourced from reference TRBV7-2 and TRBJ1-1, is GAGVSQSPSNKVTEKGKDVELRCDPISGHTALYWYRQSLGQGLEFLIYFQGNSAPDKSGLPSDRFSAERTGGSVSTLTIQRTQQEDSAVYLCASTRDTEAFFGQGTRLTVV.

The chain is built from TRBV3-1 (or the pseudogene TRBV3-2) and TRBJ1-2; 7 bases are a match to TRBD1. The CDR3 has 13 residues. CDR1 is LGHDT, CDR2 YNNKEL, per germline (reference sequence). Unmatched junction bases numbered 8, after V lost 6 bases and J lost 7 bases. Written as DNA, the CDR3 is TGTGCCAGCAGTCCTACAGGGGTTGGTGGCTACACCTTC. Its protein product is CASSPTGVGGYTF.

This clone has just a few counts. The chain joins TRBV10-3 to TRBJ2-7, with TRBD1 matching over 7 bases. Per the germline V gene, CDR1 is ENHRY and CDR2 is SYGVKD. The CDR3 is 14 residues long. Trimming removed 6 bases from V and 5 bases from J; junction bases left unmatched: 10. The CDR3 reads CAISDRETVDEQYF. The CDR3 DNA follows: TGTGCCATCAGCGACAGGGAAACGGTAGACGAGCAGTACTTC.

CDR3 protein: CASSPGSGNYGYTF. DNA of the CDR3: TGTGCCAGCTCACCAGGGAGTGGTAACTATGGCTACACCTTC. This chain uses TRBV18 with TRBJ1-2, with D unclear. There are 14 residues in the CDR3. The germline CDR1 and CDR2 sequences are KGHSH and LQKENI. Trimming pared 2 bases from V and 1 base from J, leaving 8 bases between.

V usage is TRBV20-1 and J usage is TRBJ2-7, with D possibly being TRBD2 (7 bases). V was pared by 3 bases and J by 0 bases, with 12 bases between. The CDR3 is 14 amino acids. Germline loops: CDR1 DFQATT, CDR2 SNEGSKA (reference sequence). The CDR3: CSASLGGDSYEQYF. CDR3 coding DNA: TGCAGTGCTAGTTTAGGGGGGGACTCCTACGAGCAGTACTTC.

This rearrangement joins TRBV18 to TRBJ2-5, with 13 bases lining up with TRBD2. CDR3 length equals 17 residues. V shed 2 bases and J 5 bases; nucleotides not matched to a gene: 8. Germline V gene lookup returns CDR1 KGHSH and CDR2 LQKENI. Here the CDR3 DNA reads TGTGCCAGCTCACCAAGTTTTGGGACTAGCGGGAAGGAGACCCAGTACTTC. Translating gives CASSPSFGTSGKETQYF.

The rearrangement links TRBV5-1 to TRBJ2-7, with TRBD1 matching over 7 bases. This CDR3 comprises 15 residues. The germline CDR1 and CDR2 sequences are SGHRS and YFSETQ. The trim removed 5 bases at V and 0 bases at J, leaving 8 bases unmatched. The CDR3 is CASRDTGTDSYEQYF. CDR3 bases: TGCGCCAGCAGAGACACCGGGACAGACTCCTACGAGCAGTACTTC.

The chain is built from TRBV9 and TRBJ2-2, with D unclear. The CDR3 runs to 13 residues. V was clipped by 1 base and J by 4 bases, with 5 bases between them. Germline loops: CDR1 SGDLS, CDR2 YYNGEE. The chain's CDR3 is CASSVPGTGELFF. Written as DNA, the CDR3 is TGTGCCAGCAGCGTACCCGGCACCGGGGAGCTGTTTTTT.

Turning to this clone: Its ends do not fully match the called genes, so a read error is possible. V is TRBV7-6 and J is TRBJ2-7; a possible D gene is TRBD1 (6 bases). Germline values: CDR1 SGHVS, CDR2 FNYEAQ. CDR3 size: 15 residues. The CDR3 coding sequence is TGTGCCAGCAGCTCGATTTACAGGGTCTCCAACGAGCAGTACTTC. Translating it yields CASSSIYRVSNEQYF.

This chain links TRBV29-1 with TRBJ2-6; maybe TRBD1 (5 bases). V lost 4 bases to trimming and J lost 2 bases, with 15 bases between them. The germline gives CDR1 SQVTM, CDR2 ANQGSEA. The length of the CDR3 is 16 residues. In nucleotides, the CDR3 is TGCAGCGTTGGTAGTCCAGGGTTCACTGGGGCCAACGTCCTGACTTTC. It codes for CSVGSPGFTGANVLTF.

In its sample, this clone ranks as medium-sized. The chain is built from TRBV7-8 and TRBJ2-1; TRBD2 matches 8 bases. Germline CDR1 is SGHVS and CDR2 is FQNEAQ. V was pared by 5 bases and J by 15 bases, with 15 bases of the junction left unmatched. The length of the CDR3 is 14 residues. The CDR3 DNA reads TGTGCCAGCAGCAGACCGGGACTAGTGTTCGGTCCGTTCTTC. It specifies CASSRPGLVFGPFF. Full variable domain (missing parts from reference TRBV7-8 and TRBJ2-1): GAGVSQSPRYKVAKRGQDVALRCDPISGHVSLFWYQQALGQGPEFLTYFQNEAQLDKSGLPSDRFFAERPEGSVSTLKIQRTQQEDSAVYLCASSRPGLVFGPFFGPGTRLTVL.

The gene calls are TRBV27 and TRBJ2-7; 7 bases are shared with TRBD1. The J segment lost 5 bases and the V segment lost 0 bases, leaving 4 bases of the junction unmatched. In germline, CDR1 is MNHEY, CDR2 SMNVEV (reference sequence). The CDR3 totals 14 residues. CDR3 amino acids: CASSLSGTADEQYF. The CDR3 DNA sequence: TGTGCCAGCAGTTTATCCGGGACAGCGGACGAGCAGTACTTC.

The CDR3 protein is CASLAGTSTDTQYF. CDR3 in DNA: TGTGCCAGCCTAGCGGGGACTAGCACAGATACGCAGTATTTT. This chain connects TRBV28 to TRBJ2-3; 9 nucleotides match TRBD2. The J segment lost 0 bases and the V segment lost 8 bases, leaving 3 bases of the junction unmatched. This CDR3 region has 14 residues. Germline-derived CDR1 and CDR2 are MDHEN and SYDVKM.

The chain is built from TRBV4-2 and TRBJ2-1; 13 positions match TRBD2. The ends lost 3 bases at V and 8 bases at J; junction bases unmatched: 7. CDR1 and CDR2 from the germline V gene are LGHNA and YNFKEQ. The CDR3 runs 16 residues. The CDR3 coding sequence is TGTGCCAGCAGCCAGACCGGGACTAGCGGGGTCTATGAGCAGTTCTTC. Its protein is CASSQTGTSGVYEQFF.

V and J are TRBV6-6 and TRBJ1-1; D might be TRBD1 (6 bases). Germline lookup yields CDR1 MNHNY and CDR2 SVGAGI (reference sequence). This CDR3 is 15 amino acids long. V was pared by 1 base and J by 8 bases, with 17 bases between. CDR3 bases: TGTGCCAGCAGTTACTTGCTGGGGGCGCAGCCAGAAGCTTTCTTT. Amino acids: CASSYLLGAQPEAFF.

V gene TRBV19 combines with J gene TRBJ2-2; a possible D gene is TRBD2 (5 bases). From germline, CDR1 is LNHDA and CDR2 SQIVND (reference sequence). The CDR3 extends over 14 amino acids. The V end was cut by 6 bases, the J end by 7 bases, with 15 bases between. In DNA form, the CDR3 reads TGTGCCAGTAGGGATCGGGGTTACCTCGGGGAGCTGTTTTTT. This codes for CASRDRGYLGELFF.

The DNA of the CDR3 is TGCAGCGCCAAAACGGACAGGGACCGGAACACTGAAGCTTTCTTT. This gives the protein CSAKTDRDRNTEAFF. The chain has TRBV29-1 and TRBJ1-1; 8 bases are shared with TRBD1. CDR3 length: 15 amino acids. In germline, CDR1 is SQVTM, CDR2 ANQGSEA. V was clipped by 7 bases and J by 1 base; unmatched bases: 11.

The V call is TRBV6-5, the J call TRBJ2-5, with TRBD1 as a possible D gene (6 bases). Germline CDR1 MNHEY, CDR2 SVGAGI. V shed 5 bases and J shed 5 bases, with 12 bases lying between them. The CDR3 is made up of 13 amino acids. CDR3 in amino acids: CASSKQGSETQYF. DNA of the CDR3: TGTGCCAGCAGTAAACAGGGATCCGAGACCCAGTACTTC.

The chain combines TRBV4-1 with TRBJ1-4, with 7 bases that match TRBD1. Germline loops: CDR1 MGHRA, CDR2 YSYEKL. V was clipped by 6 bases and J by 0 bases; unmatched bases: 4. The CDR3 consists of 15 residues. The CDR3 loop is CASRFTGATNEKLFF. Here the CDR3 DNA reads TGCGCCAGCAGGTTTACAGGGGCAACTAATGAAAAACTGTTTTTT.